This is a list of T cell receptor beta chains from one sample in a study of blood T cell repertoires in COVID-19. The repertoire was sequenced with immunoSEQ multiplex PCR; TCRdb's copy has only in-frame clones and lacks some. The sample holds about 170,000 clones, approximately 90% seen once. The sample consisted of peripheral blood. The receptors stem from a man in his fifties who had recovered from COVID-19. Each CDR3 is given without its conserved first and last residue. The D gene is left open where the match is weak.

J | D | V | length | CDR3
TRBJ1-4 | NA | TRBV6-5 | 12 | ASGAAGVNEKLF
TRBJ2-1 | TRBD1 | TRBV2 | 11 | ASSRTGGNEQF
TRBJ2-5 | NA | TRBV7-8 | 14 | ASSLRGTQRQETQY
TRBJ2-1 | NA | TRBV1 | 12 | TSSHPGLAGLQF
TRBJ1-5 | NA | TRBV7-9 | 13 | ASSFSADSNQPQH
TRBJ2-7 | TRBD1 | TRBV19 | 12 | ASSTGQGTYEQY
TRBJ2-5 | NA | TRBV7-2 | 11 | ASGSAPWETQY
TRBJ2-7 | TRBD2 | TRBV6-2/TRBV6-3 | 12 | ASSPAAGGLVQY
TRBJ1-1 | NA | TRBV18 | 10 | ASSPGRVDAF
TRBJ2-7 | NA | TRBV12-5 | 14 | ASGLDRLGSSYEQY
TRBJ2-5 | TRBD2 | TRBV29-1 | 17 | SVEAGTLGLAGSQETQY
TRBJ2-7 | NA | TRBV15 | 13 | ATSVGTSSSYEQY
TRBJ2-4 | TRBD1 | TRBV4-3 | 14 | ASSQDQRQGFDIQY
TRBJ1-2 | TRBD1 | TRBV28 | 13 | ASSSPLTGNYGYT
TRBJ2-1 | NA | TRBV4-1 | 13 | ASSYSAGFGNEQF
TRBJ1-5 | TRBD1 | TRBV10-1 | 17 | ASSRLKDRGLYSNQPQH
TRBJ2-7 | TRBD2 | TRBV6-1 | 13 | ASSDPTSGRDEQY
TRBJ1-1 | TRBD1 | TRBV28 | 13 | ASSPLTGADTEAF
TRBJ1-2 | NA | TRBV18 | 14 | ASSAYRDTGYYGYT
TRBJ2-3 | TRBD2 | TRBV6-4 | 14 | ASSDTATSGTDTQY
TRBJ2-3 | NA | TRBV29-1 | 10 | SGGASTDTQY
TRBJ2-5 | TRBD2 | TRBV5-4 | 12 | ASSFLAGGETQY
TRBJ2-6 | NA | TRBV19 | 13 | ASSSTVPGANVLT
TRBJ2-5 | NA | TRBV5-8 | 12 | ASRWRGRGETQY
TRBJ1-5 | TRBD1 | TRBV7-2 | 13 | ASSFGQGMNQPQH
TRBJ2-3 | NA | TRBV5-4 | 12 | ASSLNLGADTQY
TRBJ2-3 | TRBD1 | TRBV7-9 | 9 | ASSVQGTQY
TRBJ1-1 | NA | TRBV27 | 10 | ASSLKGTEAF
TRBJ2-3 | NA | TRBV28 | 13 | ASTVLATSTDTQY
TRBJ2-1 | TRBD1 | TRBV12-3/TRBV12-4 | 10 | ASWEGTGVQF
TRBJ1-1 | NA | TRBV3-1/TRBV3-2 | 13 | ASSQGGGGGGEAF
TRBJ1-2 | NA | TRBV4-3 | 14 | ASSPLLGDTNYGYT
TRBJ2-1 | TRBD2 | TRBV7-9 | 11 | ASSPRGDNEQF
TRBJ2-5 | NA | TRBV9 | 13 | ASSVDRGLQETQY
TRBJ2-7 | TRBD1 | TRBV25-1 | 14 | ASSPKKGAGTYEQY
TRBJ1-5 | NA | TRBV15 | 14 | ATSRDLTQGNQPQH
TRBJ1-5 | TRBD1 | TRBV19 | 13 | ASTRGGQGNQPQH
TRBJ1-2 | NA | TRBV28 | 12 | ASSFNLGGYGYT
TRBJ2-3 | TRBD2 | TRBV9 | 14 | ASSAHHTGGRDTQY
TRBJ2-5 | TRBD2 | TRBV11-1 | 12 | ASSRAGGQETQY
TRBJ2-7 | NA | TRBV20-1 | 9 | SARSVGEQY
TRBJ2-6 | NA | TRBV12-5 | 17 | ASGPDVGGPLAGANVLT
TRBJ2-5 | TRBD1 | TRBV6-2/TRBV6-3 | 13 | ASSYGQGVQETQY
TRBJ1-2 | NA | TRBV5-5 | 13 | ASSLADTGNYGYT
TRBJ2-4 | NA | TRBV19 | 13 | ASSSGALGGNIQY
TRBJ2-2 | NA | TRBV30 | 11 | AWSAVVPGELF
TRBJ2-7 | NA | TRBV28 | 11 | ASGMGALDEQY
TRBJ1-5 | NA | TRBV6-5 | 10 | ASTLGNQPQH
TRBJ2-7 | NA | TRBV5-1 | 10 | ASSLAQNEQY
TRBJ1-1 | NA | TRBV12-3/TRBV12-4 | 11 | ASSLGGDTEAF
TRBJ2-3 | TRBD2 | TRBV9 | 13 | ASSVGLAGTDTQY
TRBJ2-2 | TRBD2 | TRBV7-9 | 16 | ASSPGGTSGRNTGELF
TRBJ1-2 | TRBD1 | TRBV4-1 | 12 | ASSQATGFDGYT
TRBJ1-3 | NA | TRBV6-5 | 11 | ASTNVRGNTIY